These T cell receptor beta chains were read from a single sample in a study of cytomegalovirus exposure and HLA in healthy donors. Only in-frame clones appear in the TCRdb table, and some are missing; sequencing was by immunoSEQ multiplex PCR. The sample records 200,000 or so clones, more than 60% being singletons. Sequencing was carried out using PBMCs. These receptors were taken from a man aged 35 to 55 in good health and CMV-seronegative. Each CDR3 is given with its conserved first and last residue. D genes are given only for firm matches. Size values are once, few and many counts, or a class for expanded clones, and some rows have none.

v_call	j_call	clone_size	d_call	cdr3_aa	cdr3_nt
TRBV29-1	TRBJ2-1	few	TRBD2	CSVELGKGLPTNEQFF	TGCAGCGTTGAACTAGGGAAGGGACTACCGACCAATGAGCAGTTCTTC
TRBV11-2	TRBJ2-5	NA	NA	CASSLRLAPAGTQYF	TGTGCCAGCAGCTTACGATTGGCTCCTGCGGGGACCCAGTACTTC
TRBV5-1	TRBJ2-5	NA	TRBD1	CASSEGDRGVRETQYF	TGCGCCAGCAGCGAGGGGGACAGGGGGGTAAGGGAGACCCAGTACTTC
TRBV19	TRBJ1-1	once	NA	CASMAAGTLNTEAFF	TGTGCCAGTATGGCCGCCGGGACACTGAACACTGAAGCTTTCTTT
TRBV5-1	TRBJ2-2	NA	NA	CASSLTWRGANTGELFF	TGCGCCAGCAGCTTGACTTGGCGGGGAGCGAACACCGGGGAGCTGTTTTTT
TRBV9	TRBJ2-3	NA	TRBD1	CASSTLDRGTDTQYF	TGTGCCAGCAGCACGTTGGACAGGGGGACAGATACGCAGTATTTT
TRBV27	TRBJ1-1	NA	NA	CASSFSGRGTEAFF	TGTGCCAGCAGTTTTTCCGGGCGGGGTACTGAAGCTTTCTTT
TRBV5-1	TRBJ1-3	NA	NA	CASSLAVSGNTIYF	TGCGCCAGCAGCTTGGCGGTCTCTGGAAACACCATATATTTT
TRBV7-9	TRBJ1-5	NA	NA	CASSPGEVSNQPQHF	TGTGCCAGCAGCCCGGGGGAGGTTAGCAATCAGCCCCAGCATTTT
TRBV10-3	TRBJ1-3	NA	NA	CAISESPGLRNTIYF	TGTGCCATCAGTGAGTCGCCAGGGTTGAGAAACACCATATATTTT
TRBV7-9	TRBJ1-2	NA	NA	CASSLGGQGYGYTF	TGTGCCAGCAGCTTGGGGGGGCAAGGCTATGGCTACACCTTC
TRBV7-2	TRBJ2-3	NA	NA	CASSPRSGLGDTQYF	TGTGCCAGCAGCCCCCGATCAGGGTTGGGAGATACGCAGTATTTT
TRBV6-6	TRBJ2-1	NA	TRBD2	CASSQGTSGDYNEQFF	TGTGCCAGCAGTCAGGGGACTAGCGGCGACTACAATGAGCAGTTCTTC
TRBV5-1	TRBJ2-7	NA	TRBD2	CASSLQPSGGSYEQYF	TGCGCCAGCAGCTTACAACCTAGCGGGGGGTCCTACGAGCAGTACTTC
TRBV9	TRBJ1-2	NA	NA	CASSTAGYGYTF	TGTGCCAGCAGCACCGCAGGGTATGGCTACACCTTC